This T cell receptor beta chain appears in the sequencing data of a study of OX40 agonist ivuxolimab in advanced cancers. At the level of the study: The study gave patients intravenous ivuxolimab at 0.01 to 10 mg/kg every 2 weeks. The study reported partial responses in three patients: one hepatocellular carcinoma, two cutaneous melanoma. Whole-study results and caveats: Among expanded peripheral T cells, antigen specificity went undetermined.

Profiled with immunoSEQ multiplex PCR; TCRdb holds only in-frame clones, not every one. The table records 55,000 to 65,000 clones, around 80% of them present only once. The V and J ends lost 4 bases and 7 bases respectively, with 5 bases between them. From germline, CDR1 is MDHEN and CDR2 SYDVKM. The CDR3 is made up of 11 amino acids. With respect to this clone: Its antigen is unidentified.

The source is an adult with an advanced solid tumor such as melanoma, head and neck, liver or kidney cancer. This specimen was CD4+ or CD8+ T cells sorted from blood, taken in a trial of the OX40 agonist ivuxolimab. The V gene is TRBV28, the J gene TRBJ2-1, with no clear D. The DNA for the CDR3 is TGTGCCAGCAGTTCACGTAATGAGCAGTTCTTC. It yields the protein CASSSRNEQFF.